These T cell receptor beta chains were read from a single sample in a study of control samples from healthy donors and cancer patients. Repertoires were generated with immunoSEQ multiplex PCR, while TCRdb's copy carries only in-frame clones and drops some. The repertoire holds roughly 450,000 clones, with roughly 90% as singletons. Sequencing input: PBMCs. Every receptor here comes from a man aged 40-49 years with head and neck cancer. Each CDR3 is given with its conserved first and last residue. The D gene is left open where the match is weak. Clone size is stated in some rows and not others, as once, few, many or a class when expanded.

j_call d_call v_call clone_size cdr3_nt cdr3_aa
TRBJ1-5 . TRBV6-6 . TGTGCCAGCAGTTACTCGTGGCGGGGGGACAATCAGCCCCAGCATTTT CASSYSWRGDNQPQHF
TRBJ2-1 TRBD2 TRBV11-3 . TGTGCCAGCAGCTTCGAGACTAGCGGGAGCGATGAGCAGTTCTTC CASSFETSGSDEQFF
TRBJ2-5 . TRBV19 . TGTGCCAGTAGTATACGCGATGGGGCAGACCTTCCGGGGACCCAGTACTTC CASSIRDGADLPGTQYF
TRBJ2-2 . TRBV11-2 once TGTGCCAGCAGCTCCTGGACGAACACCGGGGAGCTGTTTTTT CASSSWTNTGELFF
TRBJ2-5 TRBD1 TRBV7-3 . TGTGCCAGCAGCGCACAGGGGGACGAGACCCAGTACTTC CASSAQGDETQYF
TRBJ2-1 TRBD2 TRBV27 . TGTGCCAGCAGCGGGACTAGCGGGAGTCGCGAGCAGTTCTTC CASSGTSGSREQFF
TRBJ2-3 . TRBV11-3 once TGTGCCAGCAGCTTAGGGCCCAGCACAGATACGCAGTATTTT CASSLGPSTDTQYF
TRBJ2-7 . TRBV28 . TGTGCCAGCTGGGGAGTCGGACAAGGCGAGCAGTACTTC CASWGVGQGEQYF
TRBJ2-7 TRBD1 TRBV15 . TGTGCCATCTCGGGACAGAGATACTACGAGCAGTACTTC CAISGQRYYEQYF
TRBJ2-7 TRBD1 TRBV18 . TGTGCCAGCTCTCTTCAACTCCCTGGACAGGGGGGGCGCGAGCAGTACTTC CASSLQLPGQGGREQYF
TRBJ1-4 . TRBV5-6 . TGTGCCAGCAGCCGCCACGAGGGGTTGGATAATGAAAAACTGTTTTTT CASSRHEGLDNEKLFF
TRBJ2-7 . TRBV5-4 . TGTGCCAGCAGCTTGGACGGAACAGGGATCTCCTACGAGCAGTACTTC CASSLDGTGISYEQYF
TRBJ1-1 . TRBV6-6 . TGTGCCAGCAGTTACCCAACATCGAACACTGAAGCTTTCTTT CASSYPTSNTEAFF
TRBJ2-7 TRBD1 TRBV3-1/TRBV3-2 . TGTGCCAGCAGCCAAGTAACAGGGGCAAGCGAACGCGAGCAGTACTTC CASSQVTGASEREQYF
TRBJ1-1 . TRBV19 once TGTGCCAGTAGTATATGGGGGGGCGCCGGGTCGGACACTGAAGCTTTCTTT CASSIWGGAGSDTEAFF
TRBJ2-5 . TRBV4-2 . TGTGCCAGCAGCCAAGTCGCAGGGGACATCGGAGTAACAGAGACCCAGTACTTC CASSQVAGDIGVTETQYF
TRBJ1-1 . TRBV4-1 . TGCGCCAGCAGCCAAGCCTCGGAGGTACGTAAAGCTTTCTTT CASSQASEVRKAFF
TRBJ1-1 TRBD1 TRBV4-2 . TGTGCCAGCAGCCAAGATCCTACCTTTGGGACAGGAAACACTGAAGCTTTCTTT CASSQDPTFGTGNTEAFF
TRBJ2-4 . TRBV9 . TGTGCCAGCAGCGTAGGGGCCGGGGATGTAGCCAAAAACATTCAGTACTTC CASSVGAGDVAKNIQYF
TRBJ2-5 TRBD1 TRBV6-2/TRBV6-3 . TGTGCCAGCAGCCGGGACAGGGGCGAGACCCAGTACTTC CASSRDRGETQYF
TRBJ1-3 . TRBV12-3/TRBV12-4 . TGTGCCAGCGGGGGAAACACCATATATTTT CASGGNTIYF
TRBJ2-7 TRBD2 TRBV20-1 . TGCAGTGCACCGGGGGGGCACGAGCAGTACTTC CSAPGGHEQYF
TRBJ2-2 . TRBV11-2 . TGTGCCAGCAGCCCGGACATGGTCCGGGAGCTGTTTTTT CASSPDMVRELFF
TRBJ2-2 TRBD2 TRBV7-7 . TGTGCTAGCAGCATGGGACTAGCGCTGGCCGGGGAGCTGTTTTTT CASSMGLALAGELFF
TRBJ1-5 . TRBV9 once TGTGCCAGCAGCGTAGCTGGGGCCGAAGGTCAGCCCCAGCATTTT CASSVAGAEGQPQHF
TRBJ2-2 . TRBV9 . TGTGCCAGCAGCGTAGGAGTCCCAGGGAACACCGGGGAGCTGTTTTTT CASSVGVPGNTGELFF
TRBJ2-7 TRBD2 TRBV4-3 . TGCGCCAGCAGCGGAGGACTAGCGGAGACCTACGAGCAGTACTTC CASSGGLAETYEQYF
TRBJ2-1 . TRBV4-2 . TGTGCCAGCAGCCGTATCCCGCTCACTAACAATGAGCAGTTCTTC CASSRIPLTNNEQFF
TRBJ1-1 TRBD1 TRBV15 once TGTGCCACCAGCTTATCCGGGACAGGTGAAGCTTTCTTT CATSLSGTGEAFF
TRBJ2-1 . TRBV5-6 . TGTGCCAGCAGCTTGGGACAGCCTATCAATGAGCAGTTCTTC CASSLGQPINEQFF
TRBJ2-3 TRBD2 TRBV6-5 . TGTGCCAGCAGCCGTCTAGCGGGGGGGGCAGATACGCAGTATTTT CASSRLAGGADTQYF
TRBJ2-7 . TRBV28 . TGTGCCAGCGTCGGGGGCCCCTACGAGCAGTACTTC CASVGGPYEQYF
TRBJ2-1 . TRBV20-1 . TGCAGTGCTAGTGGCGTAGGAGGATACGAGCAGTTCTTC CSASGVGGYEQFF
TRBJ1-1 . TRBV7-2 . TGTGCCAGCAGCCCAGGGGCGGGCACTGAAGCTTTCTTT CASSPGAGTEAFF
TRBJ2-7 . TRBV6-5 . TGTGCCAGCAGGCGGGACGGCCCCTACGAGCAGTACTTC CASRRDGPYEQYF
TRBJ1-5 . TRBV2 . TGTGCCAGCAGTGACACAGGACGACAGCCCCAGCATTTT CASSDTGRQPQHF
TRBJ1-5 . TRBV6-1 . TGTGCCAGCAGTGAAGGGGACGTCCAGCCCCAGCATTTT CASSEGDVQPQHF
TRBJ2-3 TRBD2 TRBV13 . TGTGCCAGCAGCTTCGGGAACTCTAGCGGGAGAGGGGTCGCAGATACGCAGTATTTT CASSFGNSSGRGVADTQYF
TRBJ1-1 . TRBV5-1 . TGCGCCAGCAGCTTGGAACAGGGTGCCACTGAAGCTTTCTTT CASSLEQGATEAFF
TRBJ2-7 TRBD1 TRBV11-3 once TGTGCCAGCAGCCTTGACAGGGACTACGAGCAGTACTTC CASSLDRDYEQYF
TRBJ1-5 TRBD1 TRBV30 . TGTGCCTGGAGTGTTAACAGGGGAGGACAGCCCCAGCATTTT CAWSVNRGGQPQHF
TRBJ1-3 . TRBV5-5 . TGTGCCAGCAGCGGGGAGGTCAGCTCTGGAAACACCATATATTTT CASSGEVSSGNTIYF
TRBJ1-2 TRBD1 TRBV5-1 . TGCGCCAGCAGCGCAGGAATCGGGACAGCTTACAACTATGGCTACACCTTC CASSAGIGTAYNYGYTF
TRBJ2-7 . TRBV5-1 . TGCGCCAGCAGCGCCGCTAGCCTGTACTTATCCGAGCAGTACTTC CASSAASLYLSEQYF
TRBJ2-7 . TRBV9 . TGTGCCAGCAGCGTCCCCGAGCAGTACTTC CASSVPEQYF
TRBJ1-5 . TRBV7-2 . TGTGCCAGCAGCTTCCGATGGGGTCAGCCCCAGCATTTT CASSFRWGQPQHF
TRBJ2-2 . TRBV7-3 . TGTGCCAGCAGCTTAAAAGGGGTCAGGGACTACACCGGGGAGCTGTTTTTT CASSLKGVRDYTGELFF
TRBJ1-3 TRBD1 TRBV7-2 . TGTGCCAGCAGCTTAGCCGGGACAGGCCTTGGAAACACCATATATTTT CASSLAGTGLGNTIYF
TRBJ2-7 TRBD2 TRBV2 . TGTGCCAGCAGTGAGAGTGTGGCTAGCGGGAGGGGCCGATCTTACGAGCAGTACTTC CASSESVASGRGRSYEQYF
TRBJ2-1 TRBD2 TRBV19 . TGTGCCAGTAGCTCCGGACTAGCGGCTCTCTCCTACAATGAGCAGTTCTTC CASSSGLAALSYNEQFF
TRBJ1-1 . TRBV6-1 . TGTGCCAGCAGTGAAGGGACCGCACCTTCTCTAGCCGAAGCTTTCTTT CASSEGTAPSLAEAFF
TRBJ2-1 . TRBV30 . TGTGCCTGGAGTTGGTTGGGAGACAATGAGCAGTTCTTC CAWSWLGDNEQFF
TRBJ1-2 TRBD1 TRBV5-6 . TGTGCCAGCAGCTTTTACAGGGGGCTCGGTGGCTACACCTTC CASSFYRGLGGYTF
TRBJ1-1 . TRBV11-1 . TGTGCCAGCGCCGACCGGGCCCAGGAAGAAGCTTTCTTT CASADRAQEEAFF
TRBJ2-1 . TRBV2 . TGTGCCAGCAGTGATGATCTCACTCGATACAATGAGCAGTTCTTC CASSDDLTRYNEQFF
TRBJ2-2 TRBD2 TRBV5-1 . TGCGCCAGCAGTATCCCTAGCGGGAGTATCGGGGAGCTGTTTTTT CASSIPSGSIGELFF
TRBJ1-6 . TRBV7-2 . TGTGCCAGCAGCTTGAGTAATTCACCCCTCCACTTT CASSLSNSPLHF
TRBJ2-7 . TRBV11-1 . TGTGCCAGCTCCTCAGGACAGATCTCCTACGAGCAGTACTTC CASSSGQISYEQYF
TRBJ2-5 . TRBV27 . TGTGCCAGCAGTCCCGAAGGACAAGAGACCCAGTACTTC CASSPEGQETQYF